The following is a T cell receptor (beta chain) sequence with its context. The data originate from a study of cytomegalovirus exposure and HLA in healthy donors. Germline V gene lookup returns CDR1 SGHNT and CDR2 YENEEA. The CDR3 contains 14 residues. The V and J ends lost 5 bases and 0 bases respectively, with 7 bases between them. Primers included in the PCR were 60 Vbeta and 13 Jbeta primers. TCRdb keeps only in-frame clones here, not all; method: immunoSEQ multiplex PCR. The sample consists of fewer than 80,000 clones, less than 80% of them appearing once. This chain links TRBV11-3 with TRBJ2-2; no reliable D call. The specimen was PBMCs. This clonotype was sampled from a man aged 25 to 45 in good health and CMV-seronegative. CDR3 region: CASSPTANTGELFF. For the CDR3, the DNA is TGTGCCAGCAGCCCCACAGCGAACACCGGGGAGCTGTTTTTT.